Here is one T cell receptor beta chain with its context. Its antigen target is currently unknown. Base qualities are not provided; no much larger clone lies one nucleotide away. Whole blood was collected in K2EDTA tubes by collaborating institutions according to the institutions' own protocols. For TCRbeta analysis, collaborators shipped samples as frozen whole blood, isolated PBMCs, or DNA extracted from either of those sample types. This sample stems from a study of blood T cell repertoires in COVID-19 (dated by TCRdb to about 2020). Describing the broader study: Collaborator samples came from the United States, Italy and Spain and covered acute and convalescent phases of COVID-19. The material from the prospective study consisted of cDNA or gDNA derived from T cells, B-cell-depleted T cells, or PBMCs. Subjects who had been exposed to COVID-19, were actively infected with it, or had recovered from it provided the deeply sampled blood TCRbeta repertoires that made up the dataset. The repertoires were made available in a free public database intended to serve as a resource for research on the immune response to SARS-CoV-2. The samples were drawn from the first 160 participants of the ongoing ImmuneRACE study and from roughly 1,300 subjects provided by 6 global collaborators. A de-identified subject ID, COVID-19 status, age in years and sex were almost always included in the sample metadata. Where HLA class I and class II types were available, the types were taken from metadata supplied by the sample provider, not from assay-based typing. The research as a whole found: Clinical and demographic metadata were provided uncurated, with the amount varying by source and participant.

TCRbeta CDR3 regions were amplified from genomic DNA using the immunoSEQ Assay, a bias-controlled multiplex PCR. Per the original workflow: The number of nucleated cells in each sample was estimated from the amplification of reference gene primers within the assay. To quantify the absolute abundance of each unique TCRbeta CDR3 rearrangement, sequence reads were collapsed and filtered. For each sample, productive Simpson clonality was calculated as the square root of Simpson's diversity index over productive rearrangements. TCRdb mirrors the immuneACCESS table, restricted to in-frame sequences. Some clones are absent from its copies; in checked studies, under half trace to an unresolved V gene, and the reason for the others is unknown. Clonal size and the V and J genes are those of that table, whereas D and trimming came from the DNA. The sample table contains 60,000 to 90,000 clones; only one count was recorded for around nine tenths of them. Of the sample, over 15% is held by the ten largest clones.

Sequenced material: peripheral blood. The receptor was derived from a human donor in a cohort sampled during active COVID-19.

The DNA sequence is TGTGCCACCGTTACAGGGCAGGGTGGCTACACCTTC. This yields the protein CATVTGQGGYTF. Recombination connected TRBV6-6 to TRBJ1-2; the D gene is perhaps TRBD1, on 6 matching bases. V is pared back by 10 bases and J by 7 bases, with 16 bases lying between the germline termini. The CDR3 sequence holds 12 residues, the cysteine and phenylalanine included. Kept here is only the CDR3 DNA, which spans 36 bases and is read in frame from base 1. The germline V gene encodes CDR1 MNHNY and CDR2 SVGAGI (reference sequence).